This T cell receptor (beta chain) emerged from a study of somatic mutations in cytotoxic T cells in rheumatoid arthritis. Findings of the study overall: With advancing age, CD8+ clonality climbed in rheumatoid arthritis patients but did not rise in healthy controls. Antigens targeted by the expanded CD8+ clones were unknown.

Measured with immunoSEQ multiplex PCR; TCRdb has only the in-frame clones, and not every one. The sample yields around 3,500 clones, 84% seen once. The CDR3 spans 15 residues. Germline CDR1 is MDHEN and CDR2 is SYDVKM. V dropped 5 bases and J dropped 4; count of bases not matched to a gene: 6. As for this clone: Its specificity is unknown.

The sample was CD8+ T cells sorted from blood. The chain has TRBV28 and TRBJ2-2; TRBD2 matches 8 bases. This receptor was obtained from a man in his forties with rheumatoid arthritis. CDR3 bases: TGTGCCAGCAGTATAGCGGGGTCGGGCACCGGGGAGCTGTTTTTT. This sequence encodes CASSIAGSGTGELFF.